The source of this T cell receptor (beta chain) is a study of Graves' ophthalmopathy and Graves' hyperthyroidism. Whole-study context: Specimen type is peripheral blood, obtained at initial diagnosis before any treatment. Study-wide points: Detected in blood as well were most expanded thyroid clonotypes with frequency above 0.001. Ophthalmopathy progression was predicted by the model at 60% to 71% sensitivity and approximately 72% specificity.

RNA transcripts served as template for amplifying TCR beta CDR3 sequences. After a first-round RT-PCR with HTBI primers, a second-round multiplex PCR was run. MiXCR, applied by TCRdb to the multiplex PCR reads, yields one record per CDR3 protein. Altogether hundreds of thousands of distinct CDR3 sequences are present, roughly 20% being singletons, with the ten largest covering approximately 7%. CDR1 is LNHDA and CDR2 is SQIVND in the germline V gene (reference sequence). With V trimmed by 5 bases and J by 1 base, 4 bases remained unmatched. This CDR3 comprises 15 residues. A remark on this clonotype: Its target is unknown.

The sequence derives from a woman under 30 with stable Graves' hyperthyroidism. Some clones in this sample may be carry-over from other donors' samples. Sequenced material: peripheral blood. The rearrangement joins TRBV19 to TRBJ1-1, with 10 bases identical to TRBD1. The CDR3 DNA follows: TGTGCCAGTAGTCAGGGACAGGGGTGGAACACTGAAGCTTTCTTT. The encoded protein is CASSQGQGWNTEAFF.